Following are 16 T cell receptor beta chains from one sample sequenced in a study of blood T cell repertoires in COVID-19. TCRdb's copy holds only in-frame clones and misses some; the assay was immunoSEQ multiplex PCR. Of 250,000 to 300,000 clones listed, approximately 89% are singletons. Sample: peripheral blood. The receptor source for this set is a woman aged 30 to 39 who had recovered from COVID-19.

The chain combines TRBV5-1 with TRBJ2-3, with D tentatively TRBD1 (5 bases). CDR3 length: 15 amino acids. Germline V gene sequence: CDR1 SGHRS, CDR2 YFSETQ. V lost 2 bases and J 2 bases, leaving 12 bases between the germline ends. The CDR3 sequence is CASSLGDFYTDTQYF. CDR3 DNA sequence: TGCGCCAGCAGCTTAGGGGATTTTTACACAGATACGCAGTATTTT.

V and J are TRBV27 and TRBJ2-2, with TRBD1 matching over 9 bases. J gave up 6 bases and V 0 bases, and 17 bases lay outside the gene matches. The CDR3 runs 20 residues. Germline V gene sequence: CDR1 MNHEY, CDR2 SMNVEV (reference sequence). The CDR3 DNA reads TGTGCCAGCAGTTTATCTAGGGAGTCAACAGGGGGCGGTTATTCCGGGGAGCTGTTTTTT. Its protein product is CASSLSRESTGGGYSGELFF.

V usage is TRBV2 and J usage is TRBJ1-2, with D unresolved. The CDR3 runs 12 residues. Trimming shortened V by 7 bases and J by 1 base, and 7 bases separated the two germline ends. CDR1 and CDR2 (germline): SNHLY, FYNNEI. The CDR3 loop reads CASKNSNYGYTF. CDR3 sequence (DNA): TGTGCCAGCAAAAACAGTAACTATGGCTACACCTTC.

This clone was seen a handful of times. V usage is TRBV7-9 and J usage is TRBJ1-5; TRBD1 might be the D (6 bases). There are 14 residues in the CDR3. Germline CDR1 SEHNR, CDR2 FQNEAQ (reference sequence). Between the trimmed V and J ends, which lost 5 bases and 6 bases, there was a span of 14 bases. CDR3 DNA sequence: TGTGCCAGCAGCGTCACAGGGCCCGGTCAGCCCCAGCATTTT. Residues: CASSVTGPGQPQHF.

The gene calls are TRBV18 and TRBJ1-3; possible D gene TRBD1, 5 bases. With 2 bases removed from V and 0 bases from J, the gap between germline ends came to 8 bases. Per germline, CDR1 KGHSH and CDR2 LQKENI. The CDR3 consists of 15 residues. The CDR3 spells CASSPSDNSGNTIYF. The CDR3 DNA reads TGTGCCAGCTCACCATCGGACAACTCTGGAAACACCATATATTTT.

The genes are TRBV24-1 and TRBJ1-2, with TRBD1 identical over 7 bases. CDR1 KGHDR and CDR2 SFDVKD come from the germline V gene. The V segment lost 3 bases and the J segment 8 bases; nucleotides outside the gene matches: 8. The CDR3 is made up of 14 amino acids. CDR3 sequence: CATSDDRVSGGYTF. For the CDR3, the DNA is TGTGCCACCAGTGATGACAGGGTTTCGGGAGGCTACACCTTC.

The gene calls are TRBV21-1 and TRBJ1-2; the listed D gene, TRBD1, was not tested against the DNA. TRBV21-1 is an annotated pseudogene. The CDR3 sequence is 14 residues long. The DNA for the CDR3 is TGTGCCAGCAGCAGGAACAGGGATGCCCATGGCTACACCTTC. Encoded protein: CASSRNRDAHGYTF.

The chain combines TRBV18 with TRBJ2-7; a weak D match, TRBD2 (6 bases). Germline V lookup: CDR1 KGHSH, CDR2 LQKENI. The CDR3 consists of 14 residues. Trimming stripped 1 base from V and 5 bases from J, with 12 bases between. The CDR3 sequence is CASSPRAREDEQYF. DNA for the CDR3: TGTGCCAGCTCACCACGCGCCAGGGAGGACGAGCAGTACTTC. The full variable domain, in which reference TRBV18 and TRBJ2-7 provide the parts outside the CDR3, is NAGVMQNPRHLVRRRGQEARLRCSPMKGHSHVYWYRQLPEEGLKFMVYLQKENIIDESGMPKERFSAEFPKEGPSILRIQQVVRGDSAAYFCASSPRAREDEQYFGPGTRLTVT.

Written as DNA, the CDR3 is TGTGCCATCAGTGAGGGGCTGACGGGAACCTACGAGCAGTACTTC. It yields the protein CAISEGLTGTYEQYF. The chain couples TRBV10-3 to TRBJ2-7; tentatively, D is TRBD2 (5 bases). V was cut by 2 bases and J by 2 bases, with 13 bases left in between. The CDR3 is 15 residues long. Germline CDR1 ENHRY, CDR2 SYGVKD.

The chain uses TRBV6-1 and TRBJ1-6; D is unclear. There are 13 residues in the CDR3. Looked up from germline, CDR1 is MNHNS and CDR2 is SASEGT. With 0 bases removed from V and 9 bases from J, the gap between germline ends came to 6 bases. CDR3 sequence (DNA): TGTGCCAGCAGTGAAGCTTGGCCTTCACCCCTCCACTTT. Translating it yields CASSEAWPSPLHF.

V usage is TRBV19 and J usage is TRBJ1-2; weak D call: TRBD1 (5 bases). The CDR3 totals 14 residues. Germline lookup yields CDR1 LNHDA and CDR2 SQIVND (reference sequence). V lost 5 bases and J 8 bases, leaving 18 bases between the germline ends. The CDR3 loop reads CASSDPGAGKGYTF. CDR3 coding DNA: TGTGCCAGTAGTGATCCCGGGGCGGGGAAGGGCTACACCTTC.

J is TRBJ1-5 and V is TRBV12-3 or TRBV12-4, with a tentative D call TRBD1 (5 bases). The CDR3 has 13 residues. The V end was cut by 6 bases, the J end by 0 bases, with 6 bases between. The CDR3 DNA is TGTGCCAGCAGGACAGTTAGCAATCAGCCCCAGCATTTT. Protein sequence: CASRTVSNQPQHF.

The J gene is TRBJ2-1, the V gene TRBV12-3 or TRBV12-4, with D possibly TRBD2 on 5 matching bases. CDR3 length: 12 amino acids. V lost 3 bases to trimming and J lost 7 bases, with 7 bases between them. The CDR3 region has the DNA TGTGCCAGCAGTTTTACGGGAAATGAGCAGTTCTTC. Its protein product is CASSFTGNEQFF.

The chain joins TRBV7-2 to TRBJ2-1, with D unclear. Trimming cost V 5 bases and J 6 bases, with 11 bases left between them. Germline V lookup: CDR1 SGHTA, CDR2 FQGNSA. The CDR3 spans 13 residues. The CDR3 bases are TGTGCCAGCAGCGATAGTCCGAGCAATGAGCAGTTCTTC. Translated, it gives CASSDSPSNEQFF.

The genes are TRBV6-6 and TRBJ2-1, with 7 bases that match TRBD1. This CDR3 is 15 amino acids long. V was clipped by 7 bases and J by 0 bases; unmatched bases: 6. Germline CDR1 and CDR2: MNHNY and SVGAGI (reference sequence). The CDR3 DNA reads as TGTGCCAGCACCAACAGGGACAGCTCCTACAATGAGCAGTTCTTC. Translation: CASTNRDSSYNEQFF.

V is TRBV2 and J is TRBJ1-2; possible D gene TRBD1, 5 bases. The V end was cut by 6 bases, the J end by 0 bases, with 14 bases between. The CDR3 consists of 15 residues. Germline V gene sequence: CDR1 SNHLY, CDR2 FYNNEI. CDR3 sequence: CASRLTGSANYGYTF. CDR3 sequence (DNA): TGTGCCAGCAGACTTACAGGTTCCGCTAACTATGGCTACACCTTC.